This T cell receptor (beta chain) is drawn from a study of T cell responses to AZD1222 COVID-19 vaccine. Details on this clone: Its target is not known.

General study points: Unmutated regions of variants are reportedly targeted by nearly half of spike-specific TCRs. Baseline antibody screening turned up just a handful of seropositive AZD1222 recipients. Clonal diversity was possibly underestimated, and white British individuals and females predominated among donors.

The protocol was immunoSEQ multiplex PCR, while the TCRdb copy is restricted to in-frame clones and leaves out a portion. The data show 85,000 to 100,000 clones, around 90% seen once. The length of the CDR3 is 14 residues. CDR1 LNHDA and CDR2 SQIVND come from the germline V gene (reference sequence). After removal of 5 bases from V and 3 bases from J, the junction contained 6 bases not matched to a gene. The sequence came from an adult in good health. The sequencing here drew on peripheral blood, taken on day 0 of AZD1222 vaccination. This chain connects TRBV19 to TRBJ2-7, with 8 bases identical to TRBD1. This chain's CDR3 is CASSPTGDLYEQYF. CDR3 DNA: TGTGCCAGTAGTCCGACAGGGGACCTCTACGAGCAGTACTTC.